Listed below are T cell receptor beta chains from one sample, sequenced in a study of blood T cell repertoires in COVID-19. Only in-frame clones appear in the TCRdb table, and some are missing; sequencing was by immunoSEQ multiplex PCR. The data contain some 30,000 clones, 65% to 90% of them singletons. The specimen sequenced was peripheral blood. These receptors were obtained from a human donor in a cohort sampled during active COVID-19. Each CDR3 is given with its conserved first and last residue. D genes are given only for firm matches. Size values are once, few and many counts, or a class for expanded clones, and some rows have none.

clone_size: NA; v_call: TRBV28; j_call: TRBJ1-4; d_call: TRBD1; cdr3_aa: CASNHDREVEKLFF; cdr3_nt: TGTGCCAGCAACCACGACAGGGAGGTTGAAAAACTGTTTTTT
clone_size: NA; v_call: TRBV19; j_call: TRBJ2-1; d_call: TRBD2; cdr3_aa: CASSGLAGGLDNEQFF; cdr3_nt: TGTGCCAGTAGTGGGCTAGCGGGGGGTCTCGACAATGAGCAGTTCTTC
clone_size: NA; v_call: TRBV5-1; j_call: TRBJ2-1; d_call: NA; cdr3_aa: CASSLGGGREQFF; cdr3_nt: TGCGCCAGCAGCTTGGGCGGAGGGCGTGAGCAGTTCTTC
clone_size: NA; v_call: TRBV7-6; j_call: TRBJ2-7; d_call: TRBD1; cdr3_aa: CASSLGDRSPEQYF; cdr3_nt: TGTGCCAGCAGCTTGGGGGACAGATCCCCCGAGCAGTACTTC
clone_size: NA; v_call: TRBV19; j_call: TRBJ1-6; d_call: NA; cdr3_aa: CASSDQGGNSPLHF; cdr3_nt: TGTGCCAGTAGTGATCAGGGTGGTAATTCACCCCTCCACTTT
clone_size: NA; v_call: TRBV28; j_call: TRBJ1-2; d_call: NA; cdr3_aa: CASRPPGEGYTF; cdr3_nt: TGTGCCAGCAGACCTCCGGGGGAAGGCTACACCTTC
clone_size: NA; v_call: TRBV18; j_call: TRBJ2-5; d_call: NA; cdr3_aa: CASSPPSVSETQYF; cdr3_nt: TGTGCCAGCTCACCACCGTCGGTCTCGGAGACCCAGTACTTC
clone_size: NA; v_call: TRBV10-2; j_call: TRBJ1-1; d_call: NA; cdr3_aa: CASSESRALGSTEAFF; cdr3_nt: TGCGCCAGCAGTGAGAGTCGGGCTCTCGGGAGCACTGAAGCTTTCTTT
clone_size: few; v_call: TRBV7-9; j_call: TRBJ2-1; d_call: NA; cdr3_aa: CASSLNSHNEQFF; cdr3_nt: TGTGCCAGCAGCTTAAACAGCCACAATGAGCAGTTCTTC
clone_size: NA; v_call: TRBV13; j_call: TRBJ2-1; d_call: TRBD2; cdr3_aa: CASSLRSAGGPHYNEQFF; cdr3_nt: TGTGCCAGCAGCTTAAGGTCCGCGGGGGGGCCCCACTACAATGAGCAGTTCTTC
clone_size: few; v_call: TRBV7-9; j_call: TRBJ1-1; d_call: TRBD1; cdr3_aa: CASSPGQKNTEAFF; cdr3_nt: TGTGCCAGCAGCCCGGGACAGAAGAACACTGAAGCTTTCTTT
clone_size: once; v_call: TRBV12-3/TRBV12-4; j_call: TRBJ1-1; d_call: TRBD1; cdr3_aa: CASRRQGGTEAFF; cdr3_nt: TGTGCCAGCAGAAGACAGGGAGGCACTGAAGCTTTCTTT
clone_size: NA; v_call: TRBV19; j_call: TRBJ1-5; d_call: TRBD1; cdr3_aa: CASRTGSQPQHF; cdr3_nt: TGTGCCAGTAGGACAGGGAGTCAGCCCCAGCATTTT
clone_size: NA; v_call: TRBV27; j_call: TRBJ1-1; d_call: NA; cdr3_aa: CASSWGGALTEAFF; cdr3_nt: TGTGCCAGCAGTTGGGGGGGGGCGCTTACTGAAGCTTTCTTT
clone_size: once; v_call: TRBV9; j_call: TRBJ2-3; d_call: TRBD2; cdr3_aa: CASSLSGGSTDTQYF; cdr3_nt: TGTGCCAGCAGCCTTAGCGGGGGTAGCACAGATACGCAGTATTTT
clone_size: NA; v_call: TRBV10-3; j_call: TRBJ1-5; d_call: NA; cdr3_aa: CAISEGFGQGDQPQHF; cdr3_nt: TGTGCCATCAGTGAAGGGTTTGGCCAGGGCGATCAGCCCCAGCATTTT
clone_size: few; v_call: TRBV6-5; j_call: TRBJ1-6; d_call: NA; cdr3_aa: CASQNPGQNNSPLHF; cdr3_nt: TGTGCCAGTCAAAACCCGGGACAAAATAATTCACCCCTCCACTTT
clone_size: NA; v_call: TRBV27; j_call: TRBJ2-7; d_call: TRBD2; cdr3_aa: CASRAGGTRSLEQYF; cdr3_nt: TGTGCCAGCAGAGCGGGGGGGACTAGGAGTCTGGAGCAGTACTTC
clone_size: NA; v_call: TRBV19; j_call: TRBJ2-3; d_call: TRBD1; cdr3_aa: CASSLGTGEVDTQYF; cdr3_nt: TGTGCCAGTAGTCTCGGGACAGGGGAAGTAGATACGCAGTATTTT
clone_size: NA; v_call: TRBV5-8; j_call: TRBJ1-6; d_call: NA; cdr3_aa: CASSPIGPGGYNSPLHF; cdr3_nt: TGTGCCAGCAGCCCTATCGGTCCAGGAGGATATAATTCACCCCTCCACTTT
clone_size: NA; v_call: TRBV18; j_call: TRBJ1-1; d_call: NA; cdr3_aa: CASSLPGKDTEAFF; cdr3_nt: TGTGCCAGCTCACTCCCGGGGAAAGACACTGAAGCTTTCTTT
clone_size: NA; v_call: TRBV19; j_call: TRBJ1-5; d_call: TRBD1; cdr3_aa: CASSVRQGQSQPQHF; cdr3_nt: TGTGCCAGTTCAGTACGACAGGGCCAGTCTCAGCCCCAGCATTTT
clone_size: NA; v_call: TRBV28; j_call: TRBJ2-3; d_call: NA; cdr3_aa: CASSPYRDTQYF; cdr3_nt: TGTGCCAGCAGTCCCTACCGAGATACGCAGTATTTT
clone_size: NA; v_call: TRBV5-1; j_call: TRBJ2-5; d_call: NA; cdr3_aa: CASTLQGPETQYF; cdr3_nt: TGCGCCAGCACCCTACAGGGCCCAGAGACCCAGTACTTC
clone_size: NA; v_call: TRBV12-3/TRBV12-4; j_call: TRBJ2-5; d_call: NA; cdr3_aa: CASSWGGAETQYF; cdr3_nt: TGTGCCAGCAGCTGGGGCGGGGCAGAGACCCAGTACTTC
clone_size: NA; v_call: TRBV3-1/TRBV3-2; j_call: TRBJ2-5; d_call: NA; cdr3_aa: CASIGPQETQYF; cdr3_nt: TGTGCCAGCATTGGGCCCCAAGAGACCCAGTACTTC
clone_size: NA; v_call: TRBV6-5; j_call: TRBJ1-2; d_call: TRBD1; cdr3_aa: CASSQGAPVYGYTF; cdr3_nt: TGTGCCAGCAGTCAGGGGGCGCCAGTCTATGGCTACACCTTC
clone_size: NA; v_call: TRBV19; j_call: TRBJ1-5; d_call: TRBD1; cdr3_aa: CASRGDGGNQPQHF; cdr3_nt: TGTGCCTCCAGGGGGGACGGTGGAAATCAGCCCCAGCATTTT
clone_size: NA; v_call: TRBV2; j_call: TRBJ2-7; d_call: TRBD2; cdr3_aa: CASRRLAGRSEQYF; cdr3_nt: TGTGCCAGCAGGCGCCTAGCGGGGAGGAGCGAGCAGTACTTC
clone_size: NA; v_call: TRBV5-1; j_call: TRBJ2-5; d_call: NA; cdr3_aa: CASSLAAAPQETQYF; cdr3_nt: TGCGCCAGCAGCTTGGCGGCGGCGCCGCAAGAGACCCAGTACTTC
clone_size: NA; v_call: TRBV6-2/TRBV6-3; j_call: TRBJ2-7; d_call: TRBD1; cdr3_aa: CASSPQTGVAYEQYF; cdr3_nt: TGTGCCAGCAGTCCCCAGACAGGGGTCGCTTACGAGCAGTACTTC
clone_size: few; v_call: TRBV5-6; j_call: TRBJ1-2; d_call: TRBD1; cdr3_aa: CASSPGQGHGYTF; cdr3_nt: TGTGCCAGCAGCCCGGGACAGGGGCATGGCTACACCTTC
clone_size: NA; v_call: TRBV11-2; j_call: TRBJ2-7; d_call: NA; cdr3_aa: CASSLLEGYEQYF; cdr3_nt: TGTGCCAGCAGCTTACTCGAGGGCTACGAGCAGTACTTC
clone_size: NA; v_call: TRBV7-2; j_call: TRBJ2-7; d_call: NA; cdr3_aa: CASSYKTGLGTYEQYF; cdr3_nt: TGTGCCAGCAGCTACAAGACAGGTTTGGGGACCTACGAGCAGTACTTC
clone_size: NA; v_call: TRBV5-1; j_call: TRBJ2-3; d_call: TRBD2; cdr3_aa: CASSLARDYSNTQYF; cdr3_nt: TGCGCCAGCAGCTTGGCCCGGGACTACAGTAATACGCAGTATTTT
clone_size: NA; v_call: TRBV5-1; j_call: TRBJ1-4; d_call: NA; cdr3_aa: CASSPRLGDSRANEKLFF; cdr3_nt: TGCGCCAGCAGTCCGCGTTTGGGGGACTCACGAGCTAATGAAAAACTGTTTTTT
clone_size: few; v_call: TRBV6-6; j_call: TRBJ2-7; d_call: NA; cdr3_aa: CASSYAYEQYF; cdr3_nt: TGTGCCAGCAGTTACGCGTACGAGCAGTACTTC
clone_size: NA; v_call: TRBV7-2; j_call: TRBJ1-2; d_call: NA; cdr3_aa: CASRPGGGSDGYTF; cdr3_nt: TGTGCCAGCAGACCTGGGGGGGGTTCGGATGGCTACACCTTC
clone_size: NA; v_call: TRBV21-1; j_call: TRBJ1-1; d_call: NA; cdr3_aa: CASLHLSTGGMNTEAFF; cdr3_nt: TGTGCCAGCCTTCATTTATCGACAGGGGGAATGAACACTGAAGCTTTCTTT
clone_size: NA; v_call: TRBV4-1; j_call: TRBJ1-4; d_call: TRBD1; cdr3_aa: CASSSNRGKAEKLFF; cdr3_nt: TGCGCCAGCAGCTCAAACAGGGGGAAGGCTGAAAAACTGTTTTTT
clone_size: NA; v_call: TRBV19; j_call: TRBJ2-2; d_call: TRBD1; cdr3_aa: CASSSSGQSIPTNTGELFF; cdr3_nt: TGTGCCAGTAGTAGTTCGGGACAGAGTATCCCAACGAACACCGGGGAGCTGTTTTTT
clone_size: NA; v_call: TRBV12-3/TRBV12-4; j_call: TRBJ2-7; d_call: NA; cdr3_aa: CATGLGSYEQYF; cdr3_nt: TGTGCAACTGGACTTGGGTCCTACGAGCAGTACTTC
clone_size: NA; v_call: TRBV4-2; j_call: TRBJ2-7; d_call: NA; cdr3_aa: CASSHAGGTEPYEQYF; cdr3_nt: TGTGCCAGCAGCCACGCCGGAGGGACGGAGCCCTACGAGCAGTACTTC
clone_size: NA; v_call: TRBV24-1; j_call: TRBJ1-6; d_call: TRBD1; cdr3_aa: CATTGTGECSPLHF; cdr3_nt: TGTGCCACCACGGGGACAGGGGAATGCTCACCCCTCCACTTT
clone_size: NA; v_call: TRBV7-9; j_call: TRBJ1-6; d_call: NA; cdr3_aa: CASSSGGNSPLHF; cdr3_nt: TGTGCCAGCAGCTCGGGGGGAAATTCACCCCTCCACTTT
clone_size: NA; v_call: TRBV23-1; j_call: TRBJ1-5; d_call: NA; cdr3_aa: CASLSGGSYQPQHF; cdr3_nt: TGCGCCAGCCTCAGCGGGGGGAGTTATCAGCCCCAGCATTTT
clone_size: few; v_call: TRBV4-1; j_call: TRBJ2-1; d_call: TRBD2; cdr3_aa: CASSQDGSGAPYNEQFF; cdr3_nt: TGCGCCAGCAGCCAAGATGGTAGCGGGGCCCCCTACAATGAGCAGTTCTTC
clone_size: once; v_call: TRBV19; j_call: TRBJ2-5; d_call: TRBD1; cdr3_aa: CASSIRGTGSPQETQYF; cdr3_nt: TGTGCCAGTAGTATAAGGGGGACAGGGTCCCCCCAAGAGACCCAGTACTTC
clone_size: NA; v_call: TRBV6-1; j_call: TRBJ2-5; d_call: TRBD2; cdr3_aa: CASSGQTSGGAVETQYF; cdr3_nt: TGTGCCAGCAGTGGACAGACTAGCGGGGGGGCCGTGGAGACCCAGTACTTC